This T cell receptor beta chain was recovered during a study of blood T cell repertoires in COVID-19. Background on the study: PBMCs, B-cell-depleted T cells, or T cells provided the cDNA or gDNA that made up the material.

TCRdb keeps only in-frame clones here, not all; method: immunoSEQ multiplex PCR. The repertoire holds some 350,000 clones, with around 89% as singletons. Sequenced input: PBMCs or T cells enriched from blood (not recorded which). The sequence was obtained from a man between 18 and 35 years old who had recovered from COVID-19.

As DNA, the CDR3 is TGTGCCAGCAGTTTGGGTTCAGGTCGCGACGAGCAGTACTTC. Amino acid sequence: CASSLGSGRDEQYF. V and J are TRBV28 and TRBJ2-7; D not certain. With 3 bases removed from V and 5 bases from J, the gap between germline ends came to 14 bases. Germline CDR1 reads MDHEN; CDR2 reads SYDVKM. The CDR3 consists of 14 residues. Full variable domain (rest looked up from reference TRBV28 and TRBJ2-7): DVKVTQSSRYLVKRTGEKVFLECVQDMDHENMFWYRQDPGLGLRLIYFSYDVKMKEKGDIPEGYSVSREKKERFSLILESASTNQTSMYLCASSLGSGRDEQYFGPGTRLTVT.